These T cell receptor beta chains were read from a single sample in a study of T cells after posttransplantation cyclophosphamide. Clones were sequenced by immunoSEQ multiplex PCR, and TCRdb holds only the in-frame ones, with some missing. This sample comprises some 4,100 clones, none seen once only. Sequenced material: PBMCs, taken after allogeneic stem cell transplant with posttransplant cyclophosphamide. These receptors were taken from a female patient aged 18 to 35 who received an allogeneic stem cell transplant from an unrelated donor, was CMV-positive, and had acute GVHD only. Some T cells here may be from the graft donor. Both conserved end residues are part of each CDR3. Fields, in order: D gene, V gene, CDR3 length, J gene, clone size, CDR3 protein, CDR3 DNA. D genes are given only for firm matches. The size entry is marked missing in some rows and otherwise reads once, few, many or a size class.

.	TRBV29-1	12	TRBJ1-2	many	CSVEGGGGGYTF	TGCAGCGTTGAAGGAGGGGGGGGTGGCTACACCTTC
TRBD1	TRBV10-1	13	TRBJ2-5	.	CASSTGAVGTQYF	TGCGCCAGCAGTACAGGGGCGGTAGGGACCCAGTACTTC
.	TRBV28	18	TRBJ2-2	many	CASSPLVARGTNTGELFF	TGTGCCAGCAGCCCCCTCGTAGCCAGGGGCACTAACACCGGGGAGCTGTTTTTT
.	TRBV6-4	16	TRBJ2-1	many	CASRKEAVSSYNEQFF	TGTGCCAGCAGAAAGGAAGCGGTGAGCTCCTACAATGAGCAGTTCTTC
TRBD1	TRBV30	13	TRBJ1-1	many	CAWRGQGNTEAFF	TGTGCCTGGCGGGGACAGGGGAACACTGAAGCTTTCTTT
TRBD1	TRBV4-1	16	TRBJ2-7	many	CASSPGNRDRDYEQYF	TGCGCCAGCAGCCCAGGGAACCGGGACAGGGATTACGAGCAGTACTTC
TRBD1	TRBV7-2	15	TRBJ1-4	many	CASSYPQGAGEKLFF	TGTGCCAGCAGCTACCCACAGGGGGCCGGAGAAAAACTGTTTTTT
TRBD1	TRBV7-9	11	TRBJ1-2	many	CASSRTGGCTF	TGTGCCAGCAGCAGGACAGGGGGATGCACCTTC
.	TRBV19	14	TRBJ2-7	many	CASSVQTGTAEQYF	TGTGCCAGTAGTGTTCAGACAGGGACTGCCGAGCAGTACTTC
TRBD2	TRBV19	16	TRBJ2-1	many	CASSKERGFGSNEQFF	TGTGCCAGTAGTAAGGAGCGGGGGTTTGGGTCGAATGAGCAGTTCTTC
.	TRBV19	12	TRBJ1-1	medium-sized	CASSISEREAFF	TGTGCCAGTAGTATCTCCGAGAGAGAAGCTTTCTTT
TRBD1	TRBV7-2	16	TRBJ2-3	many	CASSPGGTGGTDTQYF	TGTGCCAGCAGCCCCGGGGGGACAGGGGGCACAGATACGCAGTATTTT
.	TRBV14	12	TRBJ1-1	many	CASSQDVLQAFF	TGTGCCAGCAGCCAAGATGTACTTCAAGCTTTCTTT
.	TRBV6-6	13	TRBJ1-1	medium-sized	CASSQGINTEAFF	TGTGCCAGCAGCCAGGGGATCAACACTGAAGCTTTCTTT
TRBD2	TRBV6-1	14	TRBJ2-1	medium-sized	CASIIAGGRNEQFF	TGTGCCAGCATCATAGCGGGAGGGAGAAATGAGCAGTTCTTC
TRBD1	TRBV9	15	TRBJ1-1	many	CASSPLDRTYTEAFF	TGTGCCAGCAGCCCCCTGGACAGGACCTACACTGAAGCTTTCTTT